Shown below are 22 T cell receptor beta chains from a single sample sequenced in a study of shared clonotypes between healthy human individuals (dated by TCRdb to the early 2020s). CD8 naive samples were obtained by positive selection for CCR7 among CD45RO-negative cells, yielding a CD45RA+CCR7+ population from which TemRA cells were excluded. The library was prepared using the immunoSEQ multiplex PCR assay. In its TCRdb copy, this immuneACCESS table keeps in-frame sequences only and misses some clones. Where compared with another copy, unresolved V genes explain less than half of these, and the others have no known cause. This sample has 1.5 million to 2.5 million clones in its table, and about 95% of those were observed once. More than 0.95% of the sample rests with the top ten. The sequenced material came from naive CD8+ T cells sorted from blood. The cell subset or site label corresponds to: CD45RA+CCR7+. The receptors were gathered from a man younger than 35 in good health.

This sequence joins TRBV11-2 and TRBJ2-5; D gene unclear. Germline V CDR1 and CDR2: SGHAT, FQNNGV. Trimming removed 3 bases from V and 5 bases from J, with 7 bases in between. CDR3 length: 12 residues. CDR3 region: CASSFHPETQYF. CDR3 bases: TGTGCCAGCAGCTTCCACCCGGAGACCCAGTACTTC.

This chain connects TRBV5-1 to TRBJ2-7, with 7 bases that match TRBD1. Germline V gene sequence: CDR1 SGHRS, CDR2 YFSETQ. This CDR3 is 14 amino acids long. V trimming: 4 bases; J trimming: 5 bases; junction bases outside the gene matches: 9. The CDR3 spells CASSPGQELNEQYF. CDR3 coding DNA: TGCGCCAGCAGCCCCGGACAGGAGTTGAACGAGCAGTACTTC.

CDR3 in amino acids: CASSQDAPGGLGNTIYF. The CDR3 coding sequence is TGCGCCAGCAGCCAAGATGCCCCGGGGGGGCTCGGAAACACCATATATTTT. The chain employs TRBV4-1 and TRBJ1-3, with a possible D match to TRBD1 (6 bases). The germline V gene has CDR1 MGHRA and CDR2 YSYEKL. This CDR3 is 17 amino acids long. The V gene lost 0 bases and the J gene lost 4 bases, with 16 bases spanning the gap.

In the case of this clone: Other DNA sequences in the same sample also yield this CDR3. This chain uses TRBV7-3 with TRBJ2-5; either TRBD1 or TRBD2 may supply D (5 bases each). The CDR3 covers 14 residues. The V gene's germline CDR1 is SGHTA and CDR2 FQGTGA. Trimming left V 5 bases short and J 5 bases short, with 15 bases between. The CDR3 DNA reads TGTGCCAGCAGCCCCACTGGGGGTGGGGAGACCCAGTACTTC. It specifies CASSPTGGGETQYF.

This clone has just one count. This chain uses TRBV27 with TRBJ1-5; 8 bases align to TRBD1. CDR1 and CDR2 (germline): MNHEY, SMNVEV (reference sequence). V lost 4 bases to trimming and J lost 4 bases; unmatched junction nucleotides: 9. The CDR3 covers 16 residues. The CDR3 spells CASSWTGPSSNQPQHF. CDR3 sequence (DNA): TGTGCCAGCAGTTGGACAGGGCCCAGCTCTAATCAGCCCCAGCATTTT.

The chain joins TRBV6-5 to TRBJ2-7; maybe TRBD1 (6 bases). The germline V and J ends were trimmed by 4 bases and 7 bases, with 17 bases remaining between them. The CDR3 runs to 14 residues. The germline gives CDR1 MNHEY, CDR2 SVGAGI. The CDR3, as DNA: TGTGCCAGCAGTTCGGACAGCTACGAGGAGGAGCAGTACTTC. Amino acid sequence: CASSSDSYEEEQYF.

V and J are TRBV4-3 and TRBJ2-1, with 11 bases lining up with TRBD2. The CDR3 contains 15 residues. Germline V gives CDR1 LGHNA, CDR2 YSLEER. The trim removed 4 bases at V and 4 bases at J, leaving 3 bases unmatched. Written as DNA, the CDR3 is TGCGCCAGCAGCCTGACTAGCGGGGTTTACAATGAGCAGTTCTTC. Protein product: CASSLTSGVYNEQFF.

As concerns this clone: Other DNA sequences of this sample code for an identical CDR3. V is TRBV9 and J is TRBJ2-2; the D is unclear. CDR1 SGDLS and CDR2 YYNGEE come from the germline V gene. CDR3 length equals 16 residues. V lost 0 bases and J lost 1, with 10 bases in between. The CDR3 DNA is TGTGCCAGCAGCGTAGCTTCGGGTGAGAACACCGGGGAGCTGTTTTTT. It yields the protein CASSVASGENTGELFF. The whole variable domain, filled in from reference TRBV9 and TRBJ2-2, reads DSGVTQTPKHLITATGQRVTLRCSPRSGDLSVYWYQQSLDQGLQFLIQYYNGEERAKGNILERFSAQQFPDLHSELNLSSLELGDSALYFCASSVASGENTGELFFGEGSRLTVL.

The chain uses TRBV5-1 and TRBJ2-7; perhaps TRBD2 as D (6 bases). The V gene lost 0 bases and the J gene lost 0 bases, with 10 bases spanning the gap. Germline CDR1 and CDR2: SGHRS and YFSETQ. This CDR3 is 15 amino acids long. CDR3 sequence: CASSLAYGGSYEQYF. The CDR3 DNA reads TGCGCCAGCAGCTTGGCGTACGGGGGCTCCTACGAGCAGTACTTC. The full variable domain, its missing parts supplied by reference TRBV5-1 and TRBJ2-7, is KAGVTQTPRYLIKTRGQQVTLSCSPISGHRSVSWYQQTPGQGLQFLFEYFSETQRNKGNFPGRFSGRQFSNSRSEMNVSTLELGDSALYLCASSLAYGGSYEQYFGPGTRLTVT.

V gene TRBV10-3 combines with J gene TRBJ1-4; D unresolved. The CDR3 has 17 residues. CDR1 and CDR2 (germline): ENHRY, SYGVKD. Trimming stripped 2 bases from V and 0 bases from J, with 13 bases between. The CDR3 is CAISETPRGATNEKLFF. The CDR3 DNA reads TGTGCCATCAGTGAGACCCCCCGAGGAGCAACTAATGAAAAACTGTTTTTT.

Concerning this clone: The sample holds other DNA sequences that translate to the same CDR3. The chain carries TRBV11-2 and TRBJ2-7, with a possible D match to TRBD2 (6 bases). Deletions cut 5 bases from V and 2 bases from J, with 10 bases between. The V gene's germline CDR1 is SGHAT and CDR2 FQNNGV. The CDR3 length is 13 residues. CDR3 DNA: TGTGCCAGCAGCCTTGGGAGGACCTACGAGCAGTACTTC. Translating gives CASSLGRTYEQYF. Using reference TRBV11-2 and TRBJ2-7 for the parts outside the CDR3, the full variable domain is EAGVAQSPRYKIIEKRQSVAFWCNPISGHATLYWYQQILGQGPKLLIQFQNNGVVDDSQLPKDRFSAERLKGVDSTLKIQPAKLEDSAVYLCASSLGRTYEQYFGPGTRLTVT.

The chain has TRBV19 and TRBJ2-1, with D perhaps TRBD2 (5 bases). V was pared by 10 bases and J by 0 bases, with 10 bases between. Looked up from germline, CDR1 is LNHDA and CDR2 is SQIVND (reference sequence). The CDR3 runs 13 residues. The CDR3 sequence: CATGLDSYNEQFF. The CDR3 coding sequence is TGTGCCACCGGACTGGACTCCTACAATGAGCAGTTCTTC.

This chain links TRBV2 with TRBJ2-7; D might be TRBD1 (6 bases). Trimming removed 3 bases from V and 0 bases from J, with 12 bases in between. CDR3 length: 15 residues. From germline, CDR1 is SNHLY and CDR2 FYNNEI. The DNA of the CDR3 is TGTGCCAGCAGTGATGTAACAGGGATCTCCTACGAGCAGTACTTC. Translating it yields CASSDVTGISYEQYF.

The V and J genes are TRBV5-4 and TRBJ2-3, with D uncertain. The germline V gene encodes CDR1 SGHNT and CDR2 YYREEE (reference sequence). The CDR3 runs 13 residues. With 0 bases removed from V and 7 bases from J, the gap between germline ends came to 9 bases. The CDR3 bases are TGTGCCAGCAGCTTGGTTCCTAGGTATACGCAGTATTTT. Translated, it gives CASSLVPRYTQYF.

This clone has only one observation. The V gene is TRBV9, the J gene TRBJ1-5; D is ambiguous. V shed 0 bases and J shed 2 bases, with 9 bases lying between them. CDR3 length: 15 residues. Germline V gene lookup returns CDR1 SGDLS and CDR2 YYNGEE. Here the CDR3 reads CASSVGATGNQPQHF. CDR3 DNA: TGTGCCAGCAGCGTAGGGGCGACGGGCAATCAGCCCCAGCATTTT.

The CDR3 DNA reads as TGTGCCAGCACCCCTGGGGACTCTGGGGCCAACGTCCTGACTTTC. Its translation is CASTPGDSGANVLTF. V gene TRBV19 combines with J gene TRBJ2-6; D gene ambiguous. Deletions cut 9 bases from V and 0 bases from J, with 12 bases between. Germline loops: CDR1 LNHDA, CDR2 SQIVND (reference sequence). The CDR3 has 15 amino acids.

CDR3 in amino acids: CASSLTSGTPQETQYF. CDR3 sequence (DNA): TGTGCCAGCAGCCTGACTAGCGGGACCCCCCAAGAGACCCAGTACTTC. The rearrangement links TRBV7-9 to TRBJ2-5; 11 bases are shared with TRBD2. In germline, CDR1 is SEHNR, CDR2 FQNEAQ (reference sequence). J lost 1 base, V lost 5 bases, and 6 bases had no gene match. This CDR3 is 16 amino acids long.

This chain joins TRBV25-1 and TRBJ2-3, with a tentative D call TRBD2 (5 bases). Trimming pared 8 bases from V and 5 bases from J, leaving 17 bases between. CDR3 size: 14 residues. Germline V lookup: CDR1 MGHDK, CDR2 SYGVNS. The CDR3 bases are TGTGCCAGCGGGCGGGCGGACCATTTAGATACGCAGTATTTT. It codes for CASGRADHLDTQYF.

This chain links TRBV29-1 with TRBJ2-1, with D uncertain. V was trimmed by 6 bases and J by 4 bases, leaving 19 bases between them. Looked up from germline, CDR1 is SQVTM and CDR2 is ANQGSEA. The length of the CDR3 is 15 residues. As DNA, the CDR3 is TGCAGCGTCACCCCGGCGAGCCTAACTTACAATGAGCAGTTCTTC. This translates into CSVTPASLTYNEQFF.

The chain has TRBV4-1 and TRBJ2-5, with D possibly matching TRBD1 (6 bases). V lost 5 bases and J 5 bases, leaving 18 bases between the germline ends. The CDR3 has 15 amino acids. The germline gives CDR1 MGHRA, CDR2 YSYEKL. The CDR3 DNA sequence: TGCGCCAGCAGCGGGGATCAATCGAGGGGGGAGACCCAGTACTTC. Protein: CASSGDQSRGETQYF.

The chain combines TRBV29-1 with TRBJ1-1; D uncertain. CDR3 size: 11 residues. Deletions cut 4 bases from V and 7 bases from J, with 10 bases between. Germline CDR1 reads SQVTM; CDR2 reads ANQGSEA. CDR3 sequence: CSVADGNEAFF. The CDR3 DNA reads as TGCAGCGTTGCGGACGGGAATGAAGCTTTCTTT.

The chain uses TRBV4-3 and TRBJ2-7, with 8 bases fitting TRBD2. The germline V gene has CDR1 LGHNA and CDR2 YSLEER. The CDR3 spans 15 residues. J lost 2 bases, V lost 1 base, and 4 bases had no gene match. The CDR3 region is CASSQGTSSAYEQYF. CDR3 DNA sequence: TGCGCCAGCAGCCAAGGGACTAGCAGTGCCTACGAGCAGTACTTC.